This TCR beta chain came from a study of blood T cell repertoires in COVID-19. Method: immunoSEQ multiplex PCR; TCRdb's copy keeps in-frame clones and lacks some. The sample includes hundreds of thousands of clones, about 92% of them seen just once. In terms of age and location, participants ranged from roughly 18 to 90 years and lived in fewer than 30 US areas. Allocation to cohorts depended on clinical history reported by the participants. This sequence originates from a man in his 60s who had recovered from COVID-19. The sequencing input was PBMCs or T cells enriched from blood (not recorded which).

Here the CDR3 DNA reads TGTGCCAGCAGCTTAGCCCAGGGTTTGGAGTGGCCCCAGCATTTT. Its translation: CASSLAQGLEWPQHF. The genes are TRBV7-8 and TRBJ1-5, with a possible D match to TRBD1 (5 bases). The CDR3 runs to 15 residues. Between the trimmed V and J ends, which lost 0 bases and 9 bases, there was a span of 15 bases. Germline V lookup: CDR1 SGHVS, CDR2 FQNEAQ.